The T cell receptor beta chain under discussion was sequenced for a study of CD8 T cells in ankylosing spondylitis. Points from the study as a whole: Ankylosing spondylitis blood seemed to carry a telltale TCR beta motif made of roughly 8 highly homologous variants.

Germline CDR1 and CDR2: LNHNV and YYDKDF (reference sequence). V was clipped by 9 bases and J by 6 bases; unmatched bases: 8. This CDR3 contains 13 residues. Making the TCR beta libraries involved quantitative 5'-RACE with molecular barcodes. Each CDR3 protein gets one entry after TCRdb re-called the 5' RACE reads with MiXCR. This sample has roughly 350,000 distinct CDR3 sequences; approximately 8% occur once, and the top ten carry roughly 15%. With respect to this clonotype: No antigen is known for it.

The sequenced material came from blood, either unsorted or a sorted T cell fraction (not recorded which). The V call is TRBV15, the J call TRBJ2-1; 7 bases fit TRBD1. The receptor was isolated from a male donor with ankylosing spondylitis. CDR3 residues: CATSRQGFNEQFF. The CDR3 nucleotides read TGTGCCACGTCGCGACAGGGCTTCAATGAGCAGTTCTTC.